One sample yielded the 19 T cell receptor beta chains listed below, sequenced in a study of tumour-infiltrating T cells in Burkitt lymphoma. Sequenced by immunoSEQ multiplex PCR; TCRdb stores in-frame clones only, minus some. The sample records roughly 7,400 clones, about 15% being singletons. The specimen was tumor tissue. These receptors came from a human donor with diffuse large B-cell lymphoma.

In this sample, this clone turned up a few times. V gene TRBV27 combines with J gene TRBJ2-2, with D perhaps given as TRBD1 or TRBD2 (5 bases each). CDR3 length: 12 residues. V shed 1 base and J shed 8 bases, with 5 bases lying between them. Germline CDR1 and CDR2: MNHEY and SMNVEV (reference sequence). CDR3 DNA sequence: TGTGCCAGCAGTTTATGGGGGGGGGAGCTGTTTTTT. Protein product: CASSLWGGELFF.

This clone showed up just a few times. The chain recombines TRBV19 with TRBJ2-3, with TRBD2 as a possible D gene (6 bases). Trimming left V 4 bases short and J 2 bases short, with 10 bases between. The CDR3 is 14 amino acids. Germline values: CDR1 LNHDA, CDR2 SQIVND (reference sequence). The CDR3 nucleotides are TGTGCCAGTAGTAGGGCGGGGACCACAGATACGCAGTATTTT. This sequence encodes CASSRAGTTDTQYF.

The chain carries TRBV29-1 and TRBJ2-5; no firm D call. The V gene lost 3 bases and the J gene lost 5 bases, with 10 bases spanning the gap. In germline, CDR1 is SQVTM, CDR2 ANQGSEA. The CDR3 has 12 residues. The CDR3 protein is CSVELAEETQYF. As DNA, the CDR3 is TGCAGCGTTGAGTTAGCTGAGGAGACCCAGTACTTC.

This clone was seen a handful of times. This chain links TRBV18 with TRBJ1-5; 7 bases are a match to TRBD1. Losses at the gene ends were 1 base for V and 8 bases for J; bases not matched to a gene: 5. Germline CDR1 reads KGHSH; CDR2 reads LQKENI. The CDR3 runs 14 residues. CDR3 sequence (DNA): TGTGCCAGCTCACCACAGACAGGGATTGAGCCCCAGCATTTT. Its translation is CASSPQTGIEPQHF.

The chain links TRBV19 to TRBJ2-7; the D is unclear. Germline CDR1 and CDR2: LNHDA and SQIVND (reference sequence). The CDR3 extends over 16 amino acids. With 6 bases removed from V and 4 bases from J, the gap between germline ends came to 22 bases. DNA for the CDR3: TGTGCCAGTAGCCAATCTAGGATAGCCGAAGGGTACGAGCAGTACTTC. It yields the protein CASSQSRIAEGYEQYF. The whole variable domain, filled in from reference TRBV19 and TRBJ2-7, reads DGGITQSPKYLFRKEGQNVTLSCEQNLNHDAMYWYRQDPGQGLRLIYYSQIVNDFQKGDIAEGYSVSREKKESFPLTVTSAQKNPTAFYLCASSQSRIAEGYEQYFGPGTRLTVT.

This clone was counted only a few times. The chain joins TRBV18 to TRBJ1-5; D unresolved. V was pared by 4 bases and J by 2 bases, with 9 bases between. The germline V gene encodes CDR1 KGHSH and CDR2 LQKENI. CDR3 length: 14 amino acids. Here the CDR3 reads CASSRPGGNQPQHF. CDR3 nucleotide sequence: TGTGCCAGCTCACGACCCGGGGGCAATCAGCCCCAGCATTTT.

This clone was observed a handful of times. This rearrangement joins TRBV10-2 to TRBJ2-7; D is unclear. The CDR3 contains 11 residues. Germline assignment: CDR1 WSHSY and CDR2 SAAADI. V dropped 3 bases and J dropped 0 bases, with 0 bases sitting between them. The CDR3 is CASSDSYEQYF. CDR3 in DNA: TGCGCCAGCAGTGACTCCTACGAGCAGTACTTC.

The CDR3 bases are TGTGCCAGCAGCTGGGGCCTGAGCACAGATACGCAGTATTTT. Its translation is CASSWGLSTDTQYF. The chain employs TRBV6-5 and TRBJ2-3, with D possibly TRBD1 on 5 matching bases. The V gene's germline CDR1 is MNHEY and CDR2 SVGAGI. The length of the CDR3 is 14 residues. The germline V and J ends were trimmed by 6 bases and 0 bases, with 10 bases remaining between them.

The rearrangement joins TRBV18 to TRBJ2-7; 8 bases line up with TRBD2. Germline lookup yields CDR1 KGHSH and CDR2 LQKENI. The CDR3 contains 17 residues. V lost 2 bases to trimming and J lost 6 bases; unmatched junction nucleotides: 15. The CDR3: CASSPVALAGRSGEQYF. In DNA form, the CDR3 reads TGTGCCAGCTCACCAGTTGCGCTAGCGGGCAGGTCTGGCGAGCAGTACTTC.

DNA for the CDR3: TGTGCCAGTAGTGGGACGGGTTTTTCCTACAATGAGCAGTTCTTC. As protein: CASSGTGFSYNEQFF. The rearrangement joins TRBV19 to TRBJ2-1, with D perhaps TRBD1 or TRBD2 (5 bases each). CDR3 length: 15 residues. With 5 bases removed from V and 1 base from J, the gap between germline ends came to 12 bases. Germline loops: CDR1 LNHDA, CDR2 SQIVND (reference sequence).

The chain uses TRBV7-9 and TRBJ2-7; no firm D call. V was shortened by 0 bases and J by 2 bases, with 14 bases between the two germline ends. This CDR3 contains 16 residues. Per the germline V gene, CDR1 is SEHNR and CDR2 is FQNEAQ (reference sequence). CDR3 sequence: CASSLALGSTPYEQYF. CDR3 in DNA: TGTGCCAGCAGCTTAGCCCTTGGTAGTACTCCCTACGAGCAGTACTTC.

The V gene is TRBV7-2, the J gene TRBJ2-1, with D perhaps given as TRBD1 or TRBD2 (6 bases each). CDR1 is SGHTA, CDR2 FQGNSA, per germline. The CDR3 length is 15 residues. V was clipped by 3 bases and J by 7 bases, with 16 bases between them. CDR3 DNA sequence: TGTGCCAGCAGCTTCAATTCAGGAGGGGGAAATGAGCAGTTCTTC. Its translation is CASSFNSGGGNEQFF.

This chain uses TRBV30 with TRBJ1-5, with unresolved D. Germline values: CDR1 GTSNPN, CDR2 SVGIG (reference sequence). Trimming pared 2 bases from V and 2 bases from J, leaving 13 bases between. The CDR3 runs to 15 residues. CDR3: CAWSFQDSRNQPQHF. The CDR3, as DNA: TGTGCCTGGAGTTTCCAAGACTCCCGCAATCAGCCCCAGCATTTT.

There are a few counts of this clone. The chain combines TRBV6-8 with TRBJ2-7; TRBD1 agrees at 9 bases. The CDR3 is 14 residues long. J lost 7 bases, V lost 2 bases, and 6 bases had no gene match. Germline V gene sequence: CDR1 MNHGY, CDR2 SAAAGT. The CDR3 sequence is CASSYGVDRGEQYF. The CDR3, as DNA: TGTGCCAGCAGTTACGGGGTAGACAGGGGGGAGCAGTACTTC.

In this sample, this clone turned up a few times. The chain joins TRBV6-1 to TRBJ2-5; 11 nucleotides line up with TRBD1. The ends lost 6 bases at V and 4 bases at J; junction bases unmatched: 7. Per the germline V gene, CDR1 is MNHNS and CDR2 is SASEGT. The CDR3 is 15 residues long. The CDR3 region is CASRSGTGGPETQYF. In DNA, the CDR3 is TGTGCCAGCAGATCCGGGACAGGGGGTCCAGAGACCCAGTACTTC.

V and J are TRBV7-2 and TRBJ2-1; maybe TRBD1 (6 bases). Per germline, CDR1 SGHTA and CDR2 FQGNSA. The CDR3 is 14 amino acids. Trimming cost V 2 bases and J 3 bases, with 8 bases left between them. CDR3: CASSLQDSYNEQFF. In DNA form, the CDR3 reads TGTGCCAGCAGCTTACAGGACAGCTACAATGAGCAGTTCTTC.

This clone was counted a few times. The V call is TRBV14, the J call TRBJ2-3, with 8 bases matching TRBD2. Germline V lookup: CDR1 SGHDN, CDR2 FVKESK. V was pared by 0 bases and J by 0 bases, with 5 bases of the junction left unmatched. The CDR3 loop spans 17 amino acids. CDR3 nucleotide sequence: TGTGCCAGCAGCCAAGAGGCAGCTAGCGGGAGCACAGATACGCAGTATTTT. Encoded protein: CASSQEAASGSTDTQYF.

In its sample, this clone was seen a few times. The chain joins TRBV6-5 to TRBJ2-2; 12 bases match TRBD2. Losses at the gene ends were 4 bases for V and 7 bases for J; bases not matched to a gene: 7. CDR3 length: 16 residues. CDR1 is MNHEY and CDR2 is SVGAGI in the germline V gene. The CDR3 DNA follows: TGTGCCAGCAGTTCCGGACTAGCGGGAATGGACGGGGAGCTGTTTTTT. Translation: CASSSGLAGMDGELFF.

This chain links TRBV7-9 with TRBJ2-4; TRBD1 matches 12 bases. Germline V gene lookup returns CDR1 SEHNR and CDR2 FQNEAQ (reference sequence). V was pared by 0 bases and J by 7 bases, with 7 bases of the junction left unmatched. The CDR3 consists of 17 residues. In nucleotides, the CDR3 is TGTGCCAGCAGCTTAGCCAGTCCGGGACAGGGGGCGAACATTCAGTACTTC. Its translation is CASSLASPGQGANIQYF.